The rows below give T cell receptor beta chains drawn from one sample of a study of shared clonotypes between healthy human individuals. Here immunoSEQ multiplex PCR was the method, and the copy in TCRdb shows in-frame clones only, minus some. The sample yields 2 million to 2.5 million clones, 80% to 95% seen once. Sample: naive CD4+ T cells from PBMCs. These receptor sequences come from a man between 18 and 29 years old in good health. Some clones in this sample may be carry-over from other donors' samples. CDR3s include the opening cysteine and the closing phenylalanine or tryptophan. D genes are given only for firm matches. Size is stated for part of the rows, as once, few or many counts, or as a class when the clone is expanded.

NA	TRBV2	TRBJ2-2	TRBD2	TGTGCCAGCACTGTGCGGGAGCGCTCGAACACCGGGGAGCTGTTTTTT	CASTVRERSNTGELFF
NA	TRBV7-9	TRBJ2-5	NA	TGTGCCAGCAGCCCGCTGGGGAGGCAAGAGACCCAGTACTTC	CASSPLGRQETQYF
NA	TRBV5-4	TRBJ2-7	TRBD2	TGTGCCAGCAGCAAGTTAGCGGGAGAGGGCGAGCAGTACTTC	CASSKLAGEGEQYF
NA	TRBV28	TRBJ2-3	NA	TGTGCCAGCAGTTTGATCGGGGTCGGCGCAGATACGCAGTATTTT	CASSLIGVGADTQYF
few	TRBV5-8	TRBJ2-5	NA	TGTGCCAGCAGCTTGGCGGGGCTAGAGACCCAGTACTTC	CASSLAGLETQYF
NA	TRBV15	TRBJ2-1	NA	TGTGCCACCAGCAAACCCGTCCCGGGCAGCTACAATGAGCAGTTCTTC	CATSKPVPGSYNEQFF
NA	TRBV29-1	TRBJ1-1	NA	TGCAGCGTCGCGACAGAGAGTACTGAAGCTTTCTTT	CSVATESTEAFF
NA	TRBV28	TRBJ2-1	NA	TGTGCCAGCAGTTCGCCGGGACGGAGCTCCTACAATGAGCAGTTCTTC	CASSSPGRSSYNEQFF
NA	TRBV25-1	TRBJ1-5	NA	TGTGCCAGCAGTGCCAGGGCTGGGCAGCCCCAGCATTTT	CASSARAGQPQHF
once	TRBV30	TRBJ2-2	NA	TGTGCCTGGTCAATCGGGCCGGGAACCGGGGAGCTGTTTTTT	CAWSIGPGTGELFF
NA	TRBV7-3	TRBJ2-3	NA	TGTGCCAGCAGCTCGACGCGACTAGATACGCAGTATTTT	CASSSTRLDTQYF
NA	TRBV18	TRBJ2-7	NA	TGTGCCAGCTCCTCCCTGGGGTACTACGAGCAGTACTTC	CASSSLGYYEQYF
NA	TRBV30	TRBJ2-1	TRBD2	TGTGCCTGGAGTGTTGCCCGCCTGGCTTCGGCGGGAGGGCCTTTCAATGAGCAGTTCTTC	CAWSVARLASAGGPFNEQFF
once	TRBV29-1	TRBJ2-2	TRBD2	TGCAGCGTCACCGGGAGGTCGAACACCGGGGAGCTGTTTTTT	CSVTGRSNTGELFF
NA	TRBV5-1	TRBJ2-6	NA	TGCGCCAGCAGCTCGGGGGCCGCCGACCGCTCTGGGGCCAACGTCCTGACTTTC	CASSSGAADRSGANVLTF
NA	TRBV10-3	TRBJ1-2	TRBD1	TGTGCCATCAATCAAGGGACAGATGACTATGGCTACACCTTC	CAINQGTDDYGYTF
NA	TRBV7-3	TRBJ2-2	NA	TGTGCCAGCAGCCAGGGGAGAAACACCGGGGAGCTGTTTTTT	CASSQGRNTGELFF
NA	TRBV6-1	TRBJ2-3	TRBD1	TGTGCCAGGGACAGGGGCACAGATACGCAGTATTTT	CARDRGTDTQYF
NA	TRBV7-3	TRBJ2-7	TRBD1	TGTGCCAGCAGCCCAACAGGGGTGGGGGAGCAGTACTTC	CASSPTGVGEQYF
NA	TRBV5-1	TRBJ1-2	NA	TGCGCCAGCAGCTTCGCGACCTCGGGGCAGGGTAATGGCTACACCTTC	CASSFATSGQGNGYTF
NA	TRBV23-1	TRBJ1-1	NA	TGCGCCAGCAGTCAATGGCAGAAGAACACTGAAGCTTTCTTT	CASSQWQKNTEAFF
NA	TRBV10-3	TRBJ2-3	TRBD2	TGTGCCATCAGTGAGTCGGCTAGCGGGAGTCGAGCAGATACGCAGTATTTT	CAISESASGSRADTQYF
NA	TRBV5-1	TRBJ1-2	TRBD1	TGCGCCAGCAGCTTGGTTAGGGGGCCACTTCCTAACTATGGCTACACCTTC	CASSLVRGPLPNYGYTF
NA	TRBV28	TRBJ1-5	NA	TGTGCCAGCAGTTTATGGGCAGGGACGGGAAGCAATCAGCCCCAGCATTTT	CASSLWAGTGSNQPQHF
NA	TRBV28	TRBJ2-7	NA	TGTGCCAGCAGCAATCGAGAAGACAGGCCCAACGAGCAGTACTTC	CASSNREDRPNEQYF
NA	TRBV7-2	TRBJ1-1	NA	TGTGCCAGCAGCCACCCGGGAGGGGCGAGGGCTGAAGCTTTCTTT	CASSHPGGARAEAFF
NA	TRBV2	TRBJ2-2	NA	TGTGCCAGCACCCCACAAACCGGGGAGCTGTTTTTT	CASTPQTGELFF
NA	TRBV7-2	TRBJ1-1	NA	TGTGCCAGCAGCTTAGCACGGCCTAGAGGGAACACTGAAGCTTTCTTT	CASSLARPRGNTEAFF
NA	TRBV7-3	TRBJ2-2	TRBD2	TGTGCCAGCAGCCCTAATAGCGGGAGTCGATTCAGCGGGGAGCTGTTTTTT	CASSPNSGSRFSGELFF
NA	TRBV4-1	TRBJ1-2	NA	TGCGCCAGCAGCCAACCTGGGACTCCCAGAGCGATGGATGGCTACACCTTC	CASSQPGTPRAMDGYTF
NA	TRBV27	TRBJ2-1	TRBD2	TGTGCCAGCAGTCCCCTCGGGGGCGGGAGGTACAATGAGCAGTTCTTC	CASSPLGGGRYNEQFF
NA	TRBV2	TRBJ2-7	NA	TGTGCCAGCAGTGAAGGGGCGGGGATCTACGAGCAGTACTTC	CASSEGAGIYEQYF